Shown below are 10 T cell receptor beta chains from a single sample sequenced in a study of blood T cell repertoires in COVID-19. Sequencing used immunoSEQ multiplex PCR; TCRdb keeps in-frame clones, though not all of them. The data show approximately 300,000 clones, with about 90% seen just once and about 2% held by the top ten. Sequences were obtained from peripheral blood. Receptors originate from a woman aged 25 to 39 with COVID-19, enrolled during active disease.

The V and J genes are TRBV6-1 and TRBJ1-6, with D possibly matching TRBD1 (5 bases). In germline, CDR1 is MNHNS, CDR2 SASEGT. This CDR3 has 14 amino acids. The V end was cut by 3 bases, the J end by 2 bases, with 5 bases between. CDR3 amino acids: CASSEGPYNSPLHF. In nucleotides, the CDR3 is TGTGCCAGCAGTGAGGGGCCCTATAATTCACCCCTCCACTTT.

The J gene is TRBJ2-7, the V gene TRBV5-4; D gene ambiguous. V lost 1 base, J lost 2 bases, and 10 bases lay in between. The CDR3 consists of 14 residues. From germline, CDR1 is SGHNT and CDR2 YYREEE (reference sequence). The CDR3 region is CASSLTRSAYEQYV. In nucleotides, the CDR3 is TGTGCCAGCAGCTTGACGCGCAGCGCCTACGAGCAGTACGTC.

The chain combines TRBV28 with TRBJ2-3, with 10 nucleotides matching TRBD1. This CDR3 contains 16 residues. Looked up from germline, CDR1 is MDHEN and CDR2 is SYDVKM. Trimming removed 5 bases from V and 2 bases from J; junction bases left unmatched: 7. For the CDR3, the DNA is TGTGCCAGCAGTCCACCGGGACAGGGGATCACAGATACGCAGTATTTT. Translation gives CASSPPGQGITDTQYF. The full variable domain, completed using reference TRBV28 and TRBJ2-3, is DVKVTQSSRYLVKRTGEKVFLECVQDMDHENMFWYRQDPGLGLRLIYFSYDVKMKEKGDIPEGYSVSREKKERFSLILESASTNQTSMYLCASSPPGQGITDTQYFGPGTRLTVL.

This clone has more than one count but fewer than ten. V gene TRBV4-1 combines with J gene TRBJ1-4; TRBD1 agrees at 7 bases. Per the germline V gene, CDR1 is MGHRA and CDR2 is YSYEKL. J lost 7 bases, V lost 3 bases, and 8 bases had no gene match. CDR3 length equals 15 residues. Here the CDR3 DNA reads TGCGCCAGCAGCCACCCGGGACAGAATGTTGAAAAACTGTTTTTT. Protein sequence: CASSHPGQNVEKLFF.

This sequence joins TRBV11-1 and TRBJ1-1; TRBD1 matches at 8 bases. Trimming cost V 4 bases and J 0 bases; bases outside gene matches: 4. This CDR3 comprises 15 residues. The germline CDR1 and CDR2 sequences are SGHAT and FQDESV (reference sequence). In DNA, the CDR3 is TGTGCCAGCAGCTACGGACAGGGCTTGAACACTGAAGCTTTCTTT. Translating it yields CASSYGQGLNTEAFF.

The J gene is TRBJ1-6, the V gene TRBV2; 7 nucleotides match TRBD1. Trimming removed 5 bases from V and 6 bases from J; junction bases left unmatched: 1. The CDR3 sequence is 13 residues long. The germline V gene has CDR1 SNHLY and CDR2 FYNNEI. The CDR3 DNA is TGTGCCAGCAGTCGGGACAGTAATTCACCCCTCCACTTT. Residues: CASSRDSNSPLHF.

The CDR3 sequence: CASSLGPSRAQETQYF. The CDR3 nucleotides are TGTGCCAGCAGCCTCGGGCCATCGAGGGCCCAAGAGACCCAGTACTTC. The rearrangement joins TRBV28 to TRBJ2-5, with a possible D match to TRBD2 (5 bases). Trimming stripped 6 bases from V and 1 base from J, with 18 bases between. Germline-derived CDR1 and CDR2 are MDHEN and SYDVKM. The length of the CDR3 is 16 residues.

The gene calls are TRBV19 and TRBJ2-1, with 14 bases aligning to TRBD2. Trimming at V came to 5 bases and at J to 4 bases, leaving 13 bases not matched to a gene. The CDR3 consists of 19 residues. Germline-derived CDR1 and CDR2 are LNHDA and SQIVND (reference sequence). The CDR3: CASSLLPGTSGGPYNEQFF. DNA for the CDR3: TGTGCCAGTAGTCTCCTCCCCGGGACTAGCGGGGGCCCTTACAATGAGCAGTTCTTC.

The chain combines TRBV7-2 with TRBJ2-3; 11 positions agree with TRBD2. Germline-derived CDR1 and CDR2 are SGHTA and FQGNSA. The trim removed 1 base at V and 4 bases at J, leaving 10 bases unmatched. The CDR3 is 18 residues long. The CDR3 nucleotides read TGTGCCAGCAGCTTAGTACCGATAGCGGGGGGGCTGTCAGATACGCAGTATTTT. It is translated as CASSLVPIAGGLSDTQYF.

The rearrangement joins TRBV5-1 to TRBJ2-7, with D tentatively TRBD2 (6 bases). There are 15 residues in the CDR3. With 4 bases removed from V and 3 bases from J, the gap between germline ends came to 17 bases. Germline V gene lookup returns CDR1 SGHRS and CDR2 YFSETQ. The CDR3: CASSIWGDQIYEQYV. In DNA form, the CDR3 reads TGCGCCAGCAGCATATGGGGGGATCAGATCTACGAGCAGTACGTC.